Listed below are T cell receptor beta chains from one sample, sequenced in a study of CD8 T cells in Susac syndrome. TCRdb passed the immunoSEQ multiplex PCR reads through MiXCR, listing each CDR3 protein once. The table shows 150,000 to 200,000 distinct CDR3 sequences, with over 85% occurring only once. The sample comprised CD4+ T cells from PBMCs. The source is a human donor in good health. Each CDR3 is given with its conserved first and last residue. The order of the fields is clone size, J gene, V gene, D gene, CDR3 protein, CDR3 DNA. The D gene is left open where the match is weak. A row's size may be missing; if present it is once, few, many or a size class.

once | TRBJ1-6 | TRBV5-5 | - | CASSWGSAENNSPLHF | TGTGCCAGCAGCTGGGGGTCGGCAGAGAATAATTCACCCCTCCACTTT
- | TRBJ2-7 | TRBV4-1 | TRBD2 | CASSRGGDGAYEQYF | TGCGCCAGCAGCCGCGGGGGGGACGGAGCCTACGAGCAGTACTTC
- | TRBJ1-2 | TRBV21-1 | - | CASSLSGNYGINYGYTF | TGTGCCAGCAGCCTTTCAGGGAATTATGGGATTAACTATGGCTACACCTTC
once | TRBJ2-7 | TRBV20-1 | - | CSAGGQGLVQQYF | TGCAGTGCTGGGGGACAAGGCCTAGTCCAGCAGTACTTC
- | TRBJ2-2 | TRBV20-1 | - | CSARDGNPDTGELFF | TGCAGTGCTAGAGATGGTAATCCCGACACCGGGGAGCTGTTTTTT
- | TRBJ1-6 | TRBV20-1 | TRBD1 | CSARLQGMGSPLHF | TGCAGTGCTAGGCTACAGGGGATGGGATCACCCCTCCACTTT
- | TRBJ1-1 | TRBV3-1 | - | CASSQDWGNTEAFF | TGTGCCAGCAGCCAAGATTGGGGAAACACTGAAGCTTTCTTT
- | TRBJ1-2 | TRBV20-1 | TRBD1 | CSARDHGRGPVYGYTF | TGCAGTGCTAGAGATCACGGCAGGGGGCCCGTCTATGGCTACACCTTC
once | TRBJ1-1 | TRBV29-1 | - | CSVERAAGEAEAFF | TGCAGCGTTGAAAGGGCGGCCGGAGAGGCTGAAGCTTTCTTT
- | TRBJ1-4 | TRBV15 | - | CATSRDRGWDEKLFF | TGTGCCACCAGCAGAGACAGGGGATGGGATGAAAAACTGTTTTTT
few | TRBJ2-7 | TRBV5-1 | - | CASSWNYGNSYEQYF | TGCGCCAGCAGCTGGAACTACGGGAACTCCTACGAGCAGTACTTC
once | TRBJ1-2 | TRBV20-1 | TRBD1 | CSARDYSGGHGYTF | TGCAGTGCTAGAGATTACTCAGGGGGCCATGGCTACACCTTC
- | TRBJ2-7 | TRBV9 | TRBD2 | CASSEGTRTYEQYF | TGTGCCAGCAGCGAGGGGACTAGAACCTACGAGCAGTACTTC
- | TRBJ2-7 | TRBV9 | - | CASSVGDMYEQYF | TGTGCCAGCAGCGTTGGGGACATGTACGAGCAGTACTTC
- | TRBJ1-1 | TRBV5-1 | TRBD1 | CASSGLSGTDISHGFF | TGCGCCAGCAGCGGGCTGTCCGGGACAGATATCAGCCACGGGTTCTTT
- | TRBJ2-3 | TRBV6-6 | TRBD2 | CASSYQTSGADTQYF | TGTGCCAGCAGTTACCAGACTAGCGGGGCTGATACGCAGTATTTT
once | TRBJ2-5 | TRBV20-1 | - | CSARGGAQETQYF | TGCAGTGCTAGGGGGGGGGCACAAGAGACCCAGTACTTC
- | TRBJ1-4 | TRBV5-1 | - | CASSLRPVLPEKLFF | TGCGCCAGCAGCTTGCGGCCAGTACTGCCGGAAAAACTGTTTTTT
- | TRBJ2-3 | TRBV18 | TRBD2 | CASSPFSGHDTQYF | TGTGCCAGCTCACCATTTAGCGGGCACGATACGCAGTATTTT
- | TRBJ2-7 | TRBV3-1 | - | CASSHGRNGKRSYEQYF | TGTGCCAGCAGCCATGGTCGTAATGGGAAGAGATCCTACGAGCAGTACTTC
- | TRBJ1-2 | TRBV28 | TRBD1 | CASRPGQGIYGYTF | TGTGCCAGCAGACCTGGACAGGGAATCTATGGCTACACCTTC
- | TRBJ2-7 | TRBV27 | - | CASYIPEDEQYF | TGTGCCAGCTATATCCCGGAGGACGAGCAGTACTTC